The sequence of this T cell receptor beta chain was determined in a study of T cells expressing NK-cell markers. The germline V gene encodes CDR1 DFQATT and CDR2 SNEGSKA (reference sequence). This CDR3 has 14 residues. TCRdb derives one entry per CDR3 protein from the 5' RACE reads, leaving out DNA. The sample holds roughly 280,000 distinct CDR3 sequences. This chain connects TRBV20-1 to TRBJ2-7; TCRdb names TRBD2, which stays unverified in the absence of DNA. The source material was blood T cells: a sorted CD56 or NKG2C T cell subset, CD4+ or CD8+ T cells, or bulk PBMC T cells (not recorded which). This clonotype was obtained from a man younger than 35 in good health. CDR3 in amino acids: CSASREARHYEQYF.